This T cell receptor beta chain was recorded in a study of T cells after yellow fever vaccination. The CDR3 extends over 14 amino acids. V dropped 0 bases and J dropped 7; count of bases not matched to a gene: 4. Per germline, CDR1 SGHRS and CDR2 YFSETQ. In TCRdb, the 5' RACE reads were re-called with MiXCR into one record per CDR3 protein. Among approximately 510,000 distinct CDR3 sequences, 20% to 25% were seen once, and the ten largest hold about a sixth. The sequencing used PBMCs, collected roughly 20 days after the first yellow fever vaccination. The V and J genes are TRBV5-1 and TRBJ2-1; 7 bases fit TRBD2. The clonotype originates from a man between 18 and 35 years old who received the YFV17D yellow fever vaccine. In nucleotides, the CDR3 is TGCGCCAGCAGCTTGGAGGCGCGGGGGAATGAGCAGTTCTTC. Its protein is CASSLEARGNEQFF.